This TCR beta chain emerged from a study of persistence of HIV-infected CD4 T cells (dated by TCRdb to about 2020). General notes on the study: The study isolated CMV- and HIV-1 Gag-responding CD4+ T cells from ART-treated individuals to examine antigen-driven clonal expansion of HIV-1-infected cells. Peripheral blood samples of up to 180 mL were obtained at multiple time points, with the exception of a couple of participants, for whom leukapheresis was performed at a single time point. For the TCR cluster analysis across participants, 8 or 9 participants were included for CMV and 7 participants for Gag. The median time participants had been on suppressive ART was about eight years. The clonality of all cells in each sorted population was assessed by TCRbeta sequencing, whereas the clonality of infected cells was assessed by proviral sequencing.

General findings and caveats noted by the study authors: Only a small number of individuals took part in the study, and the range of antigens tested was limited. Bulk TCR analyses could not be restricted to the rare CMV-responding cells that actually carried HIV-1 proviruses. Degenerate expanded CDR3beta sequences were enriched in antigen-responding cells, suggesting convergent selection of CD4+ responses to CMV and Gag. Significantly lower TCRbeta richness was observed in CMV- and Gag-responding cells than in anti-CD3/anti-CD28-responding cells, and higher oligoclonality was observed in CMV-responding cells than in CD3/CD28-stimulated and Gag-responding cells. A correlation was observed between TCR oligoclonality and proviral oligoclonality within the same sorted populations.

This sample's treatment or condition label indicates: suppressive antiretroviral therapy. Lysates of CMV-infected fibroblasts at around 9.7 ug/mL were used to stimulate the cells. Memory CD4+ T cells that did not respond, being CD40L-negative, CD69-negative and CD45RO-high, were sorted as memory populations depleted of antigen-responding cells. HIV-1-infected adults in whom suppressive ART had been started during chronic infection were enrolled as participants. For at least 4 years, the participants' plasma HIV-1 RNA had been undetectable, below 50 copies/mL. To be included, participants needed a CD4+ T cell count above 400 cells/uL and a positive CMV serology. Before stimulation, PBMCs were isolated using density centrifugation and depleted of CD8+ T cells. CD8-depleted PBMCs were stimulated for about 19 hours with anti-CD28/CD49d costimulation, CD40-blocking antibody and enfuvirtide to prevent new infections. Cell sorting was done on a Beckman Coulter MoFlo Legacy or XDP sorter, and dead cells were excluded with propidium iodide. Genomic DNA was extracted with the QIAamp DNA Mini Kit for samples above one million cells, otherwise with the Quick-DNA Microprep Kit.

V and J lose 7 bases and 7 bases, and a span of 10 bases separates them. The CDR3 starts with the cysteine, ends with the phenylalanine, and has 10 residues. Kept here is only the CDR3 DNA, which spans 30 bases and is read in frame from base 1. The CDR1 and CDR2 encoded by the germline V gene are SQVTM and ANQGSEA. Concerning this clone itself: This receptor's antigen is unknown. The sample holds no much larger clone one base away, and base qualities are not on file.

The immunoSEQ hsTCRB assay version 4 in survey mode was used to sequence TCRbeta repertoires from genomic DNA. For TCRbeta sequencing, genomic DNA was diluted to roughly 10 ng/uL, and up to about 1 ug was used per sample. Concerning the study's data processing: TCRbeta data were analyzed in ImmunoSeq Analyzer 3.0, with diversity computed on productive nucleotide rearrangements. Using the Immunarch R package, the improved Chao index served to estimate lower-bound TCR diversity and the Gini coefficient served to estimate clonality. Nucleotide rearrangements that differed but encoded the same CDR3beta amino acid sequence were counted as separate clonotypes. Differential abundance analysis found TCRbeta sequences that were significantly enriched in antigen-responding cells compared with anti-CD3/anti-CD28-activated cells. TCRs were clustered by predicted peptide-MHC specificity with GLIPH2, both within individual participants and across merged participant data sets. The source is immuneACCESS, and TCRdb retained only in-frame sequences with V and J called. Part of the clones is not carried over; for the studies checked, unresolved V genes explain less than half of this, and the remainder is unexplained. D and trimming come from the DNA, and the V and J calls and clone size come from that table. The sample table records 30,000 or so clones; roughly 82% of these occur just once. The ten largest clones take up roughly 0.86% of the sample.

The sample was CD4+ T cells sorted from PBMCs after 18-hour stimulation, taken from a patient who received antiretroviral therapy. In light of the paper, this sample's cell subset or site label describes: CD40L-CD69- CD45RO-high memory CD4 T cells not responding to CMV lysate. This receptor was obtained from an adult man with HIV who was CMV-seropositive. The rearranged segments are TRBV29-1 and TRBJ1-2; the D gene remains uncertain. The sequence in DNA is TGCAGCGCCTACGAGGGTGGCTACACCTTC. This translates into CSAYEGGYTF.